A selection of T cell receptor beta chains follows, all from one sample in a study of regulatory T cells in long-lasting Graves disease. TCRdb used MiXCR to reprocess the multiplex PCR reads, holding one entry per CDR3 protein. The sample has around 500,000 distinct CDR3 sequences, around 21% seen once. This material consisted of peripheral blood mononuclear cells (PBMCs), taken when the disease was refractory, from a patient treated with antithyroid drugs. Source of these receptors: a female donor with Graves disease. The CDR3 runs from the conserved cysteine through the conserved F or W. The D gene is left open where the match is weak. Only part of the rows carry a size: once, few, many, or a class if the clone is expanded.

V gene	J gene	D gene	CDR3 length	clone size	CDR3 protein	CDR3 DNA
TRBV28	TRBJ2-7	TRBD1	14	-	CASSQTGTGDEQYF	TGTGCCAGCAGTCAAACCGGGACAGGGGACGAGCAGTACTTC
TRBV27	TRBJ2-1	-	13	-	CASRGLSYNEQFF	TGTGCCAGCCGGGGCCTCTCATACAATGAGCAGTTCTTC
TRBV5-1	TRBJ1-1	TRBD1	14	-	CASSPRQGETEAFF	TGTGCCAGCAGCCCTAGACAGGGTGAGACTGAAGCTTTCTTT
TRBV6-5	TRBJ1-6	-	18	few	CASSYSLGGSSYNSPLHF	TGTGCCAGCAGTTACTCACTGGGGGGGAGCTCCTATAATTCACCCCTCCACTTT
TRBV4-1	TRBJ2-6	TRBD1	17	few	CASSRGQVSSGANVLTF	TGCGCCAGCAGCCGAGGACAGGTCTCCTCTGGGGCCAACGTCCTGACTTTC
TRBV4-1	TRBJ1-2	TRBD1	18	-	CASSHTVGQGHSNYGYTF	TGCGCCAGCAGCCATACCGTGGGACAGGGCCATTCTAACTATGGCTACACCTTC
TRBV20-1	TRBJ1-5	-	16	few	CSARDLRQASNQPQHF	TGCAGTGCTAGAGATCTCCGGCAGGCTAGCAATCAGCCCCAGCATTTT
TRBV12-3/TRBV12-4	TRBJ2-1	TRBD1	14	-	CASRKGGAGNEQFF	TGTGCCAGCAGGAAAGGGGGCGCGGGCAATGAGCAGTTCTTC
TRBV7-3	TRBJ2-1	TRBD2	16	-	CASSPNGGLAGNEQFF	TGTGCCAGCAGCCCTAATGGGGGACTAGCGGGAAATGAGCAGTTCTTC
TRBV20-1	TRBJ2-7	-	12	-	CSARAGVHEQYF	TGCAGTGCTAGAGCGGGCGTCCACGAGCAGTACTTC
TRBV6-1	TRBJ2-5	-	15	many	CASSEVKGAGETQYF	TGTGCCAGCAGTGAAGTGAAGGGGGCGGGGGAGACCCAGTACTTC
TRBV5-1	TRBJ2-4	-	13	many	CASSLMGPNIQYF	TGCGCCAGCAGCTTGATGGGGCCAAACATTCAGTACTTC
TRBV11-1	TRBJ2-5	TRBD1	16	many	CASRSTGGASFGTQYF	TGTGCCAGCAGATCCACAGGGGGCGCGAGTTTTGGGACCCAGTACTTC
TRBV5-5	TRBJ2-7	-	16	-	CASSLDGTPIVYEQYF	TGTGCCAGCAGCTTGGACGGGACTCCCATCGTGTACGAGCAGTACTTC
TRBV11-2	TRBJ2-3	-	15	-	CASSLVNPGLDTQYF	TGTGCCAGCAGCTTAGTCAATCCGGGTTTGGATACGCAGTATTTT
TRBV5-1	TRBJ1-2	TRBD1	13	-	CASSWRGQDGYTF	TGCGCCAGCAGCTGGCGGGGACAGGATGGCTACACCTTC
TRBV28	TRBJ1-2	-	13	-	CASSLGGAKGYTF	TGTGCCAGCAGTTTAGGGGGCGCGAAGGGCTACACCTTC
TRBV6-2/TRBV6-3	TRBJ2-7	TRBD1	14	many	CASSYRDRGNEQYF	TGTGCCAGCAGTTACCGGGACAGGGGCAACGAGCAGTACTTC
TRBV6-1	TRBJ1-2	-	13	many	CASSGTGPYGYTF	TGTGCCAGCAGTGGTACAGGGCCCTATGGCTACACCTTC
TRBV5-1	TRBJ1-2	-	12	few	CASSWDSDGYTF	TGCGCCAGCAGCTGGGATTCGGATGGCTACACCTTC
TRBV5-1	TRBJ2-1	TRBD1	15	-	CASSSKPDRGNEQFF	TGCGCCAGCAGCTCGAAACCCGACAGGGGTAATGAGCAGTTCTTC
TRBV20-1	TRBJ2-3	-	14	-	CSARSGVSPDTQYF	TGCAGTGCTAGATCGGGAGTTAGCCCAGATACGCAGTATTTT
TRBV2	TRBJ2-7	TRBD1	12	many	CASSRTGGEQYF	TGTGCCAGCAGCCGAACAGGGGGCGAGCAGTACTTC
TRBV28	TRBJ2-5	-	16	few	CASSLVLPGQMGTQYF	TGTGCCAGCAGTTTAGTTCTACCCGGACAGATGGGGACCCAGTACTTC
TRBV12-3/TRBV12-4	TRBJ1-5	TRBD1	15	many	CASGSTGGQNQPQHF	TGTGCCAGCGGGTCGACAGGGGGCCAGAATCAGCCCCAGCATTTT
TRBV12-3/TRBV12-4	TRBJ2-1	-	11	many	CASTIQNEQFF	TGTGCCAGCACCATCCAGAATGAGCAGTTCTTC
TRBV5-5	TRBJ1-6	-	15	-	CASSSRDGQNSPLHF	TGTGCCAGCAGCTCCCGGGACGGCCAAAATTCACCCCTCCACTTT
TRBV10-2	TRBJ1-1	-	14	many	CASRKSRLTGEAFF	TGCGCCAGCAGGAAAAGCAGGTTAACAGGTGAAGCTTTCTTT
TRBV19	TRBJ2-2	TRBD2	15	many	CASSYGLAITGELFF	TGTGCCAGTAGTTATGGACTAGCAATCACCGGGGAGCTGTTTTTT
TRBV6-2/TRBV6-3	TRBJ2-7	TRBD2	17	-	CASRRTPLAGKYYEQYF	TGTGCCAGCAGACGGACCCCACTAGCGGGAAAATACTACGAGCAGTACTTC
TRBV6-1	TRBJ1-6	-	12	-	CASSPLEPPLHF	TGTGCCAGCAGTCCACTGGAGCCACCCCTCCACTTT
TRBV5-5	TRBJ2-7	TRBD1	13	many	CASSPDRGYEQYF	TGTGCCAGCAGCCCAGACAGGGGGTACGAGCAGTACTTC
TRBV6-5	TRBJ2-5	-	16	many	CASSYGTNRPQETQYF	TGTGCCAGCAGTTACGGGACAAACAGGCCGCAAGAGACCCAGTACTTC
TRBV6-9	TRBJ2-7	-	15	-	CASSYVIGVPYEQYF	TGTGCCAGCAGTTACGTGATAGGAGTACCCTACGAGCAGTACTTC
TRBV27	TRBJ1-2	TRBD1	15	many	CASSYRGYSNYGYTF	TGTGCCAGCAGCTACAGGGGGTATTCTAACTATGGCTACACCTTC
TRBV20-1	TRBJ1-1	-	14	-	CSARDFRASTEAFF	TGCAGTGCTAGAGATTTCCGAGCTTCCACTGAAGCTTTCTTT
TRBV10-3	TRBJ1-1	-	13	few	CAISESTNTEAFF	TGTGCCATCAGTGAGTCAACGAACACTGAAGCTTTCTTT
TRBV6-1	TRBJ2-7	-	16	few	CASSPLGGASPYEQYF	TGTGCCAGCAGCCCCCTGGGGGGGGCTAGTCCCTACGAGCAGTACTTC
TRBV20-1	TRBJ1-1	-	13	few	CSATPGYGTEAFF	TGCAGTGCTACCCCAGGGTACGGCACTGAAGCTTTCTTT
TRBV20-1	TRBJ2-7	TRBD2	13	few	CSAPGLADYEQYF	TGCAGTGCTCCGGGACTAGCGGACTACGAGCAGTACTTC
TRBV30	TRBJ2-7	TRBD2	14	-	CAWAPGLANYEQYF	TGTGCCTGGGCTCCGGGACTAGCGAATTACGAGCAGTACTTC
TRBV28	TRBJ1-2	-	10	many	CAVSSYGYTF	TGTGCCGTCAGCAGCTATGGCTACACCTTC